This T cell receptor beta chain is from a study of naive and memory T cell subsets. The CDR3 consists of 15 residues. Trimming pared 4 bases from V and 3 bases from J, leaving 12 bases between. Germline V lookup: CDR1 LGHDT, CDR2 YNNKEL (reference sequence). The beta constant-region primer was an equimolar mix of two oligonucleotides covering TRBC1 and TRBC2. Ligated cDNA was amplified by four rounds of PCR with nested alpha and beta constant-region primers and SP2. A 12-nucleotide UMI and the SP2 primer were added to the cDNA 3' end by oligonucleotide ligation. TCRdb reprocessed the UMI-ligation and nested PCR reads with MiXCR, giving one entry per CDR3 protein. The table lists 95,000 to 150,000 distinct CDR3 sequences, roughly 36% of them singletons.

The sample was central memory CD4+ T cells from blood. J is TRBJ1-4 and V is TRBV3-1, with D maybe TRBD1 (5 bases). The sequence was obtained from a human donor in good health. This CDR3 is CASSPGGVSNEKLFF. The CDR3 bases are TGTGCCAGCAGCCCAGGAGGGGTTTCTAATGAAAAACTGTTTTTT. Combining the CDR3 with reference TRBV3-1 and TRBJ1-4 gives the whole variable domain DTAVSQTPKYLVTQMGNDKSIKCEQNLGHDTMYWYKQDSKKFLKIMFSYNNKELIINETVPNRFSPKSPDKAHLNLHINSLELGDSAVYFCASSPGGVSNEKLFFGSGTQLSVL.